The text below deals with one T cell receptor (beta chain). The antigen remains undetermined. The authors prepared the TCRbeta library with unique molecular identifiers. MiXCR, applied by TCRdb to the PCR reads, yields one record per CDR3 protein. In the table there are hundreds of thousands of distinct CDR3 sequences, under 20% of which are singletons. This sample is drawn from a study of T-cell reconstitution after alpha-beta-depleted transplantation in children. Findings and limits, study-wide: Fresh T-cell production supplied most of the T-cell counts and diversity seen one year after transplant. From surviving recipient T cells and thymic progenitors came the high day-60 TCRbeta diversity observed in some patients.

This TCR was recovered from a male patient between 2 and 10 years old who had a stem cell transplant for acute lymphoblastic leukemia, so the T cells may come from the graft donor. The material was PBMCs, mostly from graft donor cells, obtained 360 days after TCRalphabeta/CD19-depleted stem cell transplant.

The CDR3 loop is CASSFARQGYEQYF. The CDR3 DNA reads TGTGCCAGCAGCTTCGCCCGACAGGGCTACGAGCAGTACTTC. The rearrangement joins TRBV11-1 to TRBJ2-7; 7 bases match TRBD1. The CDR3 has 14 amino acids. V was pared by 3 bases and J by 3 bases, with 5 bases of the junction left unmatched. Germline CDR1 SGHAT, CDR2 FQDESV (reference sequence).